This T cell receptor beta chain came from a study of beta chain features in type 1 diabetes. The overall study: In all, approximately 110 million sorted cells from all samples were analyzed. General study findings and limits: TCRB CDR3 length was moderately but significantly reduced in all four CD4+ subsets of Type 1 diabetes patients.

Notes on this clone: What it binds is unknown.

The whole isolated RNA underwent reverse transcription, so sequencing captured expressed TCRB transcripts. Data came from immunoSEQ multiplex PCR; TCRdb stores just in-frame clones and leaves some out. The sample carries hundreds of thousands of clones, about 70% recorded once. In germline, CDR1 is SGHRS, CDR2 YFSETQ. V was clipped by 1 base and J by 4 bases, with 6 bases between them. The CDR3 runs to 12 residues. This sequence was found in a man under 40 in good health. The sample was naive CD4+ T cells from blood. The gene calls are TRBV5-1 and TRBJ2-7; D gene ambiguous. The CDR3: CASSLKPYEQYF. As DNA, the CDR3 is TGCGCCAGCAGCTTGAAACCGTACGAGCAGTACTTC.